The TCR beta chain described here comes from a study of blood T cell repertoires in COVID-19. Study-level information: Samples taken during acute and convalescent COVID-19 were collected in the United States, Italy and Spain. T cells, B-cell-depleted T cells, or PBMCs provided the cDNA or gDNA that served as material.

Losses at the gene ends were 4 bases for V and 2 bases for J; bases not matched to a gene: 6. There are 15 residues in the CDR3. Germline assignment: CDR1 SGHRS and CDR2 YFSETQ. Authors' data handling: Amplified reference gene primers provided the basis for estimating nucleated cell counts. Libraries were prepared by immunoSEQ multiplex PCR; TCRdb keeps only in-frame clonotypes and omits some of them. V and J calls and clone size are given by that table; D and trimming were obtained from the DNA. The table records about 110,000 clones, roughly 91% of them present only once. The V call is TRBV5-1, the J call TRBJ2-1; 7 bases line up with TRBD2. Sequenced input: peripheral blood. The source is a woman in her forties or fifties with acute or convalescent COVID-19. The DNA for the CDR3 is TGCGCCAGCAGCCTCCGGGACTACACCTACAATGAGCAGTTCTTC. Translated: CASSLRDYTYNEQFF.